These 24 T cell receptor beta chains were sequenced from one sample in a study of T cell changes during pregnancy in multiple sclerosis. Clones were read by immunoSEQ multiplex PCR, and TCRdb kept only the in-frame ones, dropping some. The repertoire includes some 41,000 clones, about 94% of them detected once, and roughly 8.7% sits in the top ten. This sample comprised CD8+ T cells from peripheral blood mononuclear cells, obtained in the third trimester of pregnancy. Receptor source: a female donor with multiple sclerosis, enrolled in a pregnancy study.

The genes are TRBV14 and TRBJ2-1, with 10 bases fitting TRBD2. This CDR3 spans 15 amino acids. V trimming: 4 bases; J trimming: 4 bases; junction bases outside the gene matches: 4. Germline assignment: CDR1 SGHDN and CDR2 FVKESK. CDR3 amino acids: CASSPGTSAYNEQFF. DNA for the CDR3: TGTGCCAGCAGCCCCGGGACTAGCGCTTACAATGAGCAGTTCTTC.

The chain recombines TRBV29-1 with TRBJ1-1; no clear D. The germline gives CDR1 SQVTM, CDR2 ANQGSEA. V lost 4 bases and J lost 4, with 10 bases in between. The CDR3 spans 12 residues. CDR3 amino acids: CSVVIPGTEAFF. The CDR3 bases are TGCAGCGTTGTAATTCCGGGCACTGAAGCTTTCTTT.

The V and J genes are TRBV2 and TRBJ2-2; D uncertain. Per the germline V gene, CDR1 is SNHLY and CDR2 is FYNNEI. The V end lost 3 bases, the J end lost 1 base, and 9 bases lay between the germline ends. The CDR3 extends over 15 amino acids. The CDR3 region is CASSDRRRNTGELFF. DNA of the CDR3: TGTGCCAGCAGTGATCGAAGGAGGAACACCGGGGAGCTGTTTTTT.

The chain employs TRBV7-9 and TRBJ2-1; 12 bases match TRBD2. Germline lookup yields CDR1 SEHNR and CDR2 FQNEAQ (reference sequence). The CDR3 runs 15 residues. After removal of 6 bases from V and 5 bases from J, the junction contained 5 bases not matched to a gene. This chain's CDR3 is CASSSRTSGNNEQFF. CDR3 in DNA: TGTGCCAGCAGTTCTCGGACTAGCGGGAACAATGAGCAGTTCTTC. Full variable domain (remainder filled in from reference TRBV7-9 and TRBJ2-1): DTGVSQNPRHKITKRGQNVTFRCDPISEHNRLYWYRQTLGQGPEFLTYFQNEAQLEKSRLLSDRFSAERPKGSFSTLEIQRTEQGDSAMYLCASSSRTSGNNEQFFGPGTRLTVL.

CDR3 bases: TGTGCCACCAGCGGAGGGACAGGGCAGTACGAGCAGTACTTC. Protein: CATSGGTGQYEQYF. This chain uses TRBV15 with TRBJ2-7; 9 bases match TRBD1. V lost 5 bases to trimming and J lost 4 bases; unmatched junction nucleotides: 6. CDR1 and CDR2 from the germline V gene are LNHNV and YYDKDF (reference sequence). The CDR3 sequence is 14 residues long.

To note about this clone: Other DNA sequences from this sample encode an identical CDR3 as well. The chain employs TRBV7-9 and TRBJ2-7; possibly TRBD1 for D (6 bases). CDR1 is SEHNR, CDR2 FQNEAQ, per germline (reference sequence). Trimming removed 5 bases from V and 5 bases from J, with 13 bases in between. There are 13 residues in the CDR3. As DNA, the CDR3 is TGTGCCAGCAGCCCACGGGACAAGGACGAGCAGTACTTC. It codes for CASSPRDKDEQYF.

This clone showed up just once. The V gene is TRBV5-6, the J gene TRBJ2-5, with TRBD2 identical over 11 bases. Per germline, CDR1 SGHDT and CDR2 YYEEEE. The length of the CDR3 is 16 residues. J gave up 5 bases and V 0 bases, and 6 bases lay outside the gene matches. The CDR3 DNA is TGTGCCAGCAGCTTGGTAGCGGGAGGGCCTAGGGAGACCCAGTACTTC. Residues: CASSLVAGGPRETQYF.

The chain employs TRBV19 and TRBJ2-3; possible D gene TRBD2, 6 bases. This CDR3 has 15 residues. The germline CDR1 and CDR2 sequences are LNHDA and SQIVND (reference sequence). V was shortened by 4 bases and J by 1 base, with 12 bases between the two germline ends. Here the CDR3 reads CASSSGMWGTDTQYF. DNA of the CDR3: TGTGCCAGTAGTAGCGGGATGTGGGGCACAGATACGCAGTATTTT.

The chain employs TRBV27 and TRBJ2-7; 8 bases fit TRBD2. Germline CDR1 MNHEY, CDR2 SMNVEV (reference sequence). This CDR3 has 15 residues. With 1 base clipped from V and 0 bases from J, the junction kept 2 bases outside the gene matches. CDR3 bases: TGTGCCAGCAGTTTATTCAGCGGGAGCTCCTACGAGCAGTACTTC. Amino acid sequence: CASSLFSGSSYEQYF.

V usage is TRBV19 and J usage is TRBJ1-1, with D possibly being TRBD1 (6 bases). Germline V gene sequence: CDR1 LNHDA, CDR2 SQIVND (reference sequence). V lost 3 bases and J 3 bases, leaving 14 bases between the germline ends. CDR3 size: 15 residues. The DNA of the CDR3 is TGTGCCAGTAGTATTCAGGGAGGGGGTCACACTGAAGCTTTCTTT. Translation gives CASSIQGGGHTEAFF.

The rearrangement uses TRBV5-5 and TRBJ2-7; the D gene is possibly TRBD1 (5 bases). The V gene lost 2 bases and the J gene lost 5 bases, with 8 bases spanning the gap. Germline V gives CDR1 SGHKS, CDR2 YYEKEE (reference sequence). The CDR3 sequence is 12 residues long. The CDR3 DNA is TGTGCCAGCAGCTTAGGGGTTAACGAGCAGTACTTC. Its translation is CASSLGVNEQYF.

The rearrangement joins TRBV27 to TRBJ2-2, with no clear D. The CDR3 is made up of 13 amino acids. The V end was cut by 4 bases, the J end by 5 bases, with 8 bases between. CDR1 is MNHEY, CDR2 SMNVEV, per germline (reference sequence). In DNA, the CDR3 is TGTGCCAGCAGTTCAGGCAGGACCGGGGAGCTGTTTTTT. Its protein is CASSSGRTGELFF.

CDR3 amino acids: CASSPRPGGRTDTQYF. In DNA, the CDR3 is TGCGCCAGCAGTCCACGACCGGGAGGGCGCACAGATACGCAGTATTTT. The chain combines TRBV4-1 with TRBJ2-3; 8 nucleotides align to TRBD2. V lost 6 bases to trimming and J lost 1 base; unmatched junction nucleotides: 9. Looked up from germline, CDR1 is MGHRA and CDR2 is YSYEKL. The CDR3 contains 16 residues.

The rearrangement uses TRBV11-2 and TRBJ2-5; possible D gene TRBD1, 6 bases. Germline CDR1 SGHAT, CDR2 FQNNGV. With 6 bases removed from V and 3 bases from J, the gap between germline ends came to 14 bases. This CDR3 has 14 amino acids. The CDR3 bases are TGTGCCAGCAGTCTAGTGTGGACAGAAGAGACCCAGTACTTC. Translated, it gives CASSLVWTEETQYF.

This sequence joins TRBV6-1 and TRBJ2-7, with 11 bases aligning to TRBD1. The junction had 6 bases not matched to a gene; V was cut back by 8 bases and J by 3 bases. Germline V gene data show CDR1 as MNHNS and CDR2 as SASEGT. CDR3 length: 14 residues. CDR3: CASDPGTGGYEQYF. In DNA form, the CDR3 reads TGTGCCAGCGATCCGGGGACAGGGGGCTACGAGCAGTACTTC.

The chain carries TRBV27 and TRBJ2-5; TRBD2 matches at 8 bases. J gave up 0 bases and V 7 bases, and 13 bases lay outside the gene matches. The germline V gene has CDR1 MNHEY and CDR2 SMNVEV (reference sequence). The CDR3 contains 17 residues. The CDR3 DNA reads TGTGCCAGCAATTTGAGGGGAGGTAGCGGGAACCAAGAGACCCAGTACTTC. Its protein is CASNLRGGSGNQETQYF.

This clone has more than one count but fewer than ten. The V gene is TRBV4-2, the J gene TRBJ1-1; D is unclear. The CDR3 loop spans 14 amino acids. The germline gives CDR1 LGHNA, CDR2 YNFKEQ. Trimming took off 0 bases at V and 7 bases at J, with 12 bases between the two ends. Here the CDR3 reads CASSQDLERVEAFF. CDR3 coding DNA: TGTGCCAGCAGCCAAGATCTCGAACGGGTTGAAGCTTTCTTT.

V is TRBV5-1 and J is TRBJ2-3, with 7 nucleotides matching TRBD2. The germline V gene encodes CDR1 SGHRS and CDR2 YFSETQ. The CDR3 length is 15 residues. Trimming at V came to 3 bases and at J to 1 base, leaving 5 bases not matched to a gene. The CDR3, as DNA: TGCGCCAGCAGCTCCAAGCGGGGCGGCACAGATACGCAGTATTTT. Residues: CASSSKRGGTDTQYF. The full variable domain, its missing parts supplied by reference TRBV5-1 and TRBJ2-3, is KAGVTQTPRYLIKTRGQQVTLSCSPISGHRSVSWYQQTPGQGLQFLFEYFSETQRNKGNFPGRFSGRQFSNSRSEMNVSTLELGDSALYLCASSSKRGGTDTQYFGPGTRLTVL.

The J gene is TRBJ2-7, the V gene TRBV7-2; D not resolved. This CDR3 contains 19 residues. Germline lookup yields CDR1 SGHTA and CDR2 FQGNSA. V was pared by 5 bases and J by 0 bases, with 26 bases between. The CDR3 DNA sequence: TGTGCCAGCAGCCAGGAACCACCAAGGCCCCAAGGTACCTCCTACGAGCAGTACTTC. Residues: CASSQEPPRPQGTSYEQYF. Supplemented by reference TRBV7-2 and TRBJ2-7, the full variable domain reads GAGVSQSPSNKVTEKGKDVELRCDPISGHTALYWYRQSLGQGLEFLIYFQGNSAPDKSGLPSDRFSAERTGGSVSTLTIQRTQQEDSAVYLCASSQEPPRPQGTSYEQYFGPGTRLTVT.

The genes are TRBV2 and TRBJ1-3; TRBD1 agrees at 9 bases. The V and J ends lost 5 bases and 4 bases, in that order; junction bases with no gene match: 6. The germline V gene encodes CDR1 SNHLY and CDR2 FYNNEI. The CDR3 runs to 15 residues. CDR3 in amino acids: CASSSDRGGGNTIYF. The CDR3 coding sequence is TGTGCCAGCAGTTCGGACAGGGGCGGCGGAAACACCATATATTTT.

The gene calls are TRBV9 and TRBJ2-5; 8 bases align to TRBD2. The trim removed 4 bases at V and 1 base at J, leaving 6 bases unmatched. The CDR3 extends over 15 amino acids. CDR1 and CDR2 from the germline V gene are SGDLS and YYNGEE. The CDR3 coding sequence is TGTGCCAGCAGCAAGTGGGCGGGAGGCCAAGAGACCCAGTACTTC. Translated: CASSKWAGGQETQYF. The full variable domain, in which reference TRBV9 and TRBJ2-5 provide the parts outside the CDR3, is DSGVTQTPKHLITATGQRVTLRCSPRSGDLSVYWYQQSLDQGLQFLIQYYNGEERAKGNILERFSAQQFPDLHSELNLSSLELGDSALYFCASSKWAGGQETQYFGPGTRLLVL.

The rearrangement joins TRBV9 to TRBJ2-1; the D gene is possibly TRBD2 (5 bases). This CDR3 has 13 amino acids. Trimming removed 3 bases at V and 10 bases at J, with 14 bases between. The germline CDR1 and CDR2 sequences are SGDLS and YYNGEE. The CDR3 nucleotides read TGTGCCAGCAGCGCCCCAACTAGAACCGAGCAGTTCTTC. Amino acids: CASSAPTRTEQFF.

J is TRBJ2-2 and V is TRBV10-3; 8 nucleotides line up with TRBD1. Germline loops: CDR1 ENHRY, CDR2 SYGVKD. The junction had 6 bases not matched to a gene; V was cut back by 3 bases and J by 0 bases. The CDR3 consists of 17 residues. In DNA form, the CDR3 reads TGTGCCATCAGTGACCCTAGACAGGGGTCGAACACCGGGGAGCTGTTTTTT. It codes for CAISDPRQGSNTGELFF.

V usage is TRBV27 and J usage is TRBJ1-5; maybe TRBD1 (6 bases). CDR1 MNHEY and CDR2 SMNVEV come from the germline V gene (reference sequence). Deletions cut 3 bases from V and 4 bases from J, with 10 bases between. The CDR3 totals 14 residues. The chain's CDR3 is CASSFLTGNQPQHF. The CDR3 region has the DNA TGTGCCAGCAGTTTCCTAACAGGGAATCAGCCCCAGCATTTT.